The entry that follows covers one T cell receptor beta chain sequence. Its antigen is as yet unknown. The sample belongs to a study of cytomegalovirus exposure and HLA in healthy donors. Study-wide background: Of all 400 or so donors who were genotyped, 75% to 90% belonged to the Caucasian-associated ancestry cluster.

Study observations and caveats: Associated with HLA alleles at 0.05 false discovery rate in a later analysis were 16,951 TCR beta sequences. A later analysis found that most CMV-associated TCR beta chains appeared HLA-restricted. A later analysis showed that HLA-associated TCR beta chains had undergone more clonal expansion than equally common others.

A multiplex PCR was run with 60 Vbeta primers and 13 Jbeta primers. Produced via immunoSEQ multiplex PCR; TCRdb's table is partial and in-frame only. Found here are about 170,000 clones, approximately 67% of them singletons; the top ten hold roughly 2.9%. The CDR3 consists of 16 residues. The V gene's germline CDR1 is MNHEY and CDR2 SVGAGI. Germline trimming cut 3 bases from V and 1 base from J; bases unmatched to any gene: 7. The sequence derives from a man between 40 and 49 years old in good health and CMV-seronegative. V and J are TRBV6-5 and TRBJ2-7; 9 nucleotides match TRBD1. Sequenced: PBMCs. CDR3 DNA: TGTGCCAGCAGTTATCAGCGACAGGGGGGATCCTACGAGCAGTACTTC. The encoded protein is CASSYQRQGGSYEQYF.